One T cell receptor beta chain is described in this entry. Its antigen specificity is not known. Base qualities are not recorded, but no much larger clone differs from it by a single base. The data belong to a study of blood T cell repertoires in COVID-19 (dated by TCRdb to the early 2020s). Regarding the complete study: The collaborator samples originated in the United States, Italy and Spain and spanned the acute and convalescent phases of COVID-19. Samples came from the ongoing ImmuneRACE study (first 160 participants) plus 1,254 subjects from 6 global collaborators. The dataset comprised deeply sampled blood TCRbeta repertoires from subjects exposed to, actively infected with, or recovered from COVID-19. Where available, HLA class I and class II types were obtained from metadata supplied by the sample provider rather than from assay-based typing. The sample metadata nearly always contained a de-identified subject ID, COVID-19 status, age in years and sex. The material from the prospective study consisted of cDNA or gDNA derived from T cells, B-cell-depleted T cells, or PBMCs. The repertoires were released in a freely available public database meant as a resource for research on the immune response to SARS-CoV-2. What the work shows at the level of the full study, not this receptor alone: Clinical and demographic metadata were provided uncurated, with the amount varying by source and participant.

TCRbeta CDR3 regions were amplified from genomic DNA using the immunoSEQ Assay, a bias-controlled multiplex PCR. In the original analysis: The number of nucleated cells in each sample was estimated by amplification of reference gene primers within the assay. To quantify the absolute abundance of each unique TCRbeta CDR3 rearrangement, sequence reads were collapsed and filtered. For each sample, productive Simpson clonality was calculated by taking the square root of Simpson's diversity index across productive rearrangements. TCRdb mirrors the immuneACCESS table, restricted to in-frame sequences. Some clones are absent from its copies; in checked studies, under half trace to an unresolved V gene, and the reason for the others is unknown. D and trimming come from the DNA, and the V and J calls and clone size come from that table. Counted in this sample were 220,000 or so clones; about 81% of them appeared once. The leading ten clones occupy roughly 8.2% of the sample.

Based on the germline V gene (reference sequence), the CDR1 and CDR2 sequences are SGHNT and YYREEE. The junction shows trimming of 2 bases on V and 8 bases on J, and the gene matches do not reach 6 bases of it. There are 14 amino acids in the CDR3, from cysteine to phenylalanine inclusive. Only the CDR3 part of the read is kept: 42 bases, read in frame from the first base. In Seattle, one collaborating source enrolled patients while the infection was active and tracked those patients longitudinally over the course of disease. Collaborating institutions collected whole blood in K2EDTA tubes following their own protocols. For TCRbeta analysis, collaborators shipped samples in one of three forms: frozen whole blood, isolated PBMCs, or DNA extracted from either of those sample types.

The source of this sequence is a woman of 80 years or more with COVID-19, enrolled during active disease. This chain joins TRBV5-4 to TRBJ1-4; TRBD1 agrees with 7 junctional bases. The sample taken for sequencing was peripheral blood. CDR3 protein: CASSLDRVQEKLFF. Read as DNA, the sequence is TGTGCCAGCAGCTTAGACAGGGTTCAAGAAAAACTGTTTTTT.